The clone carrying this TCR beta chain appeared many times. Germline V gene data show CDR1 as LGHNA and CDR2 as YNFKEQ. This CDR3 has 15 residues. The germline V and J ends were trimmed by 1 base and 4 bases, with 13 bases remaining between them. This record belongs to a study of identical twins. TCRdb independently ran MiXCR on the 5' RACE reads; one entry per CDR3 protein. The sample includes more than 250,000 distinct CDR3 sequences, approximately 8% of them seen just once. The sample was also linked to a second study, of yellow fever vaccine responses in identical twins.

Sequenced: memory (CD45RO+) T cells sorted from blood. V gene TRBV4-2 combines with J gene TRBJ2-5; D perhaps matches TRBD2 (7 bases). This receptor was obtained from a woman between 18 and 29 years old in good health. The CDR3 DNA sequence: TGTGCCAGCAGCCAAGGGGGGGGCATGGGAGAGACCCAGTACTTC. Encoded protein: CASSQGGGMGETQYF.